This T cell receptor beta chain was sequenced in a study of blood T cell repertoires in COVID-19. Background on the study: The analysed material was cDNA or gDNA that came from T cells, B-cell-depleted T cells, or PBMCs.

V lost 3 bases to trimming and J lost 3 bases, with 11 bases between them. The CDR3 consists of 14 residues. CDR1 and CDR2 (germline): SEHNR, FQNEAQ (reference sequence). In the source study's methods: The assay estimated nucleated cells by amplifying reference gene primers. Profiled with immunoSEQ multiplex PCR; TCRdb holds only in-frame clones, not every one. From that table come the V and J calls and clone size; the DNA was used to work out D and trimming. The sample yields 280,000 or so clones, roughly 86% seen once. This chain joins TRBV7-9 and TRBJ1-1; D uncertain. This clonotype originated in a man younger than 30 with active or convalescent COVID-19. The sample was peripheral blood. The CDR3 nucleotides read TGTGCCAGCAGCTTTTCGGTGGGAGACACTGAAGCTTTCTTT. It codes for CASSFSVGDTEAFF.